The rows below give T cell receptor beta chains drawn from one sample of a study of T-cell memory formation after mild COVID-19. A single record per CDR3 protein comes from TCRdb applying MiXCR to the 5' RACE reads. The sample contains 560,000 or so distinct CDR3 sequences, about 18% of which appear only once. What was sequenced was PBMCs or a T cell subset sorted from them (not recorded which). The receptors were gathered from an adult woman who had mild COVID-19 (a few samples of this study predate the infection). Cell type and time point are not known. Each CDR3 is given with its conserved first and last residue. D genes are given only for firm matches. Rows give clone size only sometimes, using once, few, many, or a class for an expanded clone.

j_gene	abundance	d_gene	v_gene	CDR3aa	CDR3nt
TRBJ2-3	-	-	TRBV6-5	CASSYSNSGADTQYF	TGTGCCAGCAGTTACTCGAATAGCGGTGCGGATACGCAGTATTTT
TRBJ1-5	-	-	TRBV19	CASSIDGGDQPQHF	TGTGCCAGTAGTATAGATGGGGGTGATCAGCCCCAGCATTTT
TRBJ2-2	-	-	TRBV7-9	CASSYYRGTGELFF	TGTGCCAGCAGCTATTACAGAGGGACCGGGGAGCTGTTTTTT
TRBJ2-7	-	TRBD2	TRBV7-2	CASSTTGTSFLEQYF	TGTGCCAGCAGCACGACCGGGACTAGCTTCCTCGAGCAGTACTTC
TRBJ2-7	-	-	TRBV20-1	CSARERSMDVGEQYF	TGCAGTGCTAGAGAGCGGTCTATGGACGTCGGCGAGCAGTACTTC
TRBJ1-2	few	TRBD1	TRBV5-1	CASSLMTGDYGYTF	TGCGCCAGCAGCTTGATGACAGGGGACTATGGCTACACCTTC
TRBJ2-1	-	TRBD2	TRBV18	CASSPGLAGDGGNEQFF	TGTGCCAGCTCACCAGGACTAGCGGGAGATGGGGGCAATGAGCAGTTCTTC
TRBJ2-3	once	TRBD1	TRBV5-5	CASVWGQGTDTQYF	TGTGCCAGCGTCTGGGGACAGGGGACAGATACGCAGTATTTT
TRBJ1-2	-	-	TRBV5-1	CASSPASWGGNGYTF	TGCGCCAGCAGCCCTGCCTCGTGGGGCGGGAATGGCTACACCTTC
TRBJ1-6	few	-	TRBV20-1	CSARDPGRDNSPLHF	TGCAGTGCTAGAGATCCAGGCAGGGATAATTCACCCCTCCACTTT
TRBJ2-1	few	TRBD2	TRBV12-3/TRBV12-4	CASSSYGLAGVGSYNEQFF	TGTGCCAGCAGTTCTTACGGACTAGCGGGAGTTGGCTCCTACAATGAGCAGTTCTTC
TRBJ2-1	many	-	TRBV2	CASIVSGPLQGQFF	TGTGCCAGCATAGTAAGCGGCCCCCTACAGGGGCAGTTCTTC
TRBJ2-2	-	-	TRBV6-5	CASSYAQGITGELFF	TGTGCCAGCAGTTACGCCCAGGGTATCACCGGGGAGCTGTTTTTT
TRBJ1-1	few	-	TRBV20-1	CSALGALGTEAFF	TGCAGTGCTCTAGGGGCCTTGGGCACTGAAGCTTTCTTT
TRBJ1-2	few	-	TRBV9	CASSVEADYGYTF	TGTGCCAGCAGCGTAGAGGCAGACTATGGCTACACCTTC
TRBJ2-1	-	TRBD1	TRBV20-1	CSASADRGGYNEQFF	TGCAGTGCTAGTGCCGACAGGGGAGGCTACAATGAGCAGTTCTTC
TRBJ2-7	few	-	TRBV3-1	CASSQASLAAYEQYF	TGTGCCAGCAGCCAAGCGTCACTAGCCGCCTACGAGCAGTACTTC
TRBJ2-1	many	-	TRBV7-9	CASSFEGGYNEQFF	TGTGCCAGCAGTTTCGAGGGAGGCTACAATGAGCAGTTCTTC
TRBJ1-5	-	-	TRBV2	CASSEGAARRPHF	TGTGCCAGCAGTGAGGGTGCGGCGAGGCGGCCGCATTTT
TRBJ2-3	few	-	TRBV7-3	CASSLTGGGTSTDTQYF	TGTGCCAGCAGCTTAACTGGTGGCGGGACGAGCACAGATACGCAGTATTTT
TRBJ2-5	-	TRBD2	TRBV11-2	CASSLGLAGVYQETQYF	TGTGCCAGCAGCTTGGGACTAGCGGGGGTGTACCAAGAGACCCAGTACTTC
TRBJ2-1	-	-	TRBV6-5	CASSYPGTHEQFF	TGTGCCAGCAGTTACCCGGGCACACATGAGCAGTTCTTC
TRBJ2-3	-	-	TRBV18	CASSPRQGADTQYF	TGTGCCAGCTCACCACGGCAGGGAGCAGATACGCAGTATTTT
TRBJ1-5	-	-	TRBV12-3/TRBV12-4	CASSLSQGNQPQHF	TGTGCCAGCAGTTTAAGTCAGGGCAATCAGCCCCAGCATTTT
TRBJ1-1	-	-	TRBV27	CASSFRDTGVTEAFF	TGTGCCAGCAGTTTCCGGGACACGGGTGTCACTGAAGCTTTCTTT
TRBJ2-1	-	-	TRBV20-1	CSALRDLEGEQFF	TGCAGTGCTCTGCGGGATTTAGAGGGTGAGCAGTTCTTC
TRBJ2-3	few	-	TRBV6-5	CASRWTSTDTQYF	TGTGCCAGCCGGTGGACTAGCACAGATACGCAGTATTTT
TRBJ2-7	-	-	TRBV12-3/TRBV12-4	CASRNTNSYEQYF	TGTGCCAGCAGGAACACCAACTCCTACGAGCAGTACTTC
TRBJ2-3	few	TRBD1	TRBV12-3/TRBV12-4	CASSLRSGQGSDTQYF	TGTGCCAGCAGTTTGCGTTCGGGACAGGGATCAGATACGCAGTATTTT
TRBJ2-7	once	-	TRBV12-3/TRBV12-4	CASRHGTVLSYEQYF	TGTGCCAGCAGACATGGGACGGTGCTTTCCTACGAGCAGTACTTC
TRBJ2-2	few	-	TRBV14	CASSQFGTHTGELFF	TGTGCCAGCAGCCAATTCGGGACGCACACCGGGGAGCTGTTTTTT
TRBJ1-3	-	-	TRBV19	CASSTSPRTGNTIYF	TGTGCCAGTAGTACTAGCCCGAGAACTGGAAACACCATATATTTT
TRBJ2-7	few	-	TRBV14	CASSQITPYEQYF	TGTGCCAGCAGCCAAATCACCCCCTACGAGCAGTACTTC
TRBJ2-5	-	-	TRBV24-1	CATSDEDSVQETQYF	TGTGCCACCAGTGATGAGGACAGCGTCCAAGAGACCCAGTACTTC